This TCR beta chain was captured in a study of beta chain features in type 1 diabetes. The V end lost 2 bases, the J end lost 4 bases, and 17 bases lay between the germline ends. This CDR3 contains 15 residues. Germline V gene data show CDR1 as GTSNPN and CDR2 as SVGIG (reference sequence). Investigators reverse transcribed all isolated RNA, so they sequenced expressed TCRB transcripts. Assay: immunoSEQ multiplex PCR; the TCRdb copy retains only in-frame clones and omits some. The repertoire holds around 340,000 clones, with around a fifth as singletons. The receptor was isolated from a woman between 18 and 29 years old in good health. Sequencing was carried out using naive CD4+ T cells from blood. This chain connects TRBV30 to TRBJ2-5, with D maybe TRBD1 (6 bases). The CDR3 DNA is TGTGCCTGGAGTAGATCGACAGGCTCGGTAGAGACCCAGTACTTC. This translates into CAWSRSTGSVETQYF.